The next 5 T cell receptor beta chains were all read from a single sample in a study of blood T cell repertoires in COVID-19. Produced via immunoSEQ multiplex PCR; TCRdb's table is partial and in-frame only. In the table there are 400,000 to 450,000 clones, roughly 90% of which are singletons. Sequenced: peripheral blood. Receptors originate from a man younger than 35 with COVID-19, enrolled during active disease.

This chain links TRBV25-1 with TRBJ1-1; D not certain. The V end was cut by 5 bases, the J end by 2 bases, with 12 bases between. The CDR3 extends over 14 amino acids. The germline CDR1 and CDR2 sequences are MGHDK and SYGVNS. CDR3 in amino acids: CASSWRTENTEAFF. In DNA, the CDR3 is TGTGCCAGCAGTTGGAGAACCGAAAACACTGAAGCTTTCTTT. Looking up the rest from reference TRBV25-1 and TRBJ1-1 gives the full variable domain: EADIYQTPRYLVIGTGKKITLECSQTMGHDKMYWYQQDPGMELHLIHYSYGVNSTEKGDLSSESTVSRIRTEHFPLTLESARPSHTSQYLCASSWRTENTEAFFGQGTRLTVV.

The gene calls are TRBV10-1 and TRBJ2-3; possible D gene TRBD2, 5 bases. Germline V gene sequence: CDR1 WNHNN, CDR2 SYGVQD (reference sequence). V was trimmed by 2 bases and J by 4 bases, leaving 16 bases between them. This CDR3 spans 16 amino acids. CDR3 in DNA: TGCGCCAGCAGTGAGGAGGGTAGCCGGTGGTCAGATACGCAGTATTTT. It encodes CASSEEGSRWSDTQYF.

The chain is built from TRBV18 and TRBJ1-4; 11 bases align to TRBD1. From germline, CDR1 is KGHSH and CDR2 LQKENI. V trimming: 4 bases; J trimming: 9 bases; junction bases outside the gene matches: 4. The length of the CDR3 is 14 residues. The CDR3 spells CASSLGQGAQKLFF. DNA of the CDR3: TGTGCCAGCTCACTTGGACAGGGGGCGCAAAAACTGTTTTTT.

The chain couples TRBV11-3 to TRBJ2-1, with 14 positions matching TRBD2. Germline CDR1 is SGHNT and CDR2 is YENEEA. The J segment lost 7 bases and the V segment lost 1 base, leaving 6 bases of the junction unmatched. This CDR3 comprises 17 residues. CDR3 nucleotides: TGTGCCAGCAGCTTAGCGCGGACTAGCGGGAGGATAAATGAGCAGTTCTTC. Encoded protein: CASSLARTSGRINEQFF.

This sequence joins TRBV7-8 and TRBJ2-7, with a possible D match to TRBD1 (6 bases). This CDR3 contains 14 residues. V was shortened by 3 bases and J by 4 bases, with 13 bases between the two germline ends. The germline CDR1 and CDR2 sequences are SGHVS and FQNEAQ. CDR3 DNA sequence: TGTGCCAGCAGCTTCATTGGGACAACTTACGAGCAGTACTTC. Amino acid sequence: CASSFIGTTYEQYF.